The sequence of this TCR beta chain was determined in a study of OX40 agonist ivuxolimab in advanced cancers. Findings and limits, study-wide: Not determined was the antigen specificity of the expanded peripheral T cells.

Profiling relied on immunoSEQ multiplex PCR, and the TCRdb table lists in-frame clones only, not all of them. Here the sample spans some 70,000 clones, 80% being singletons. On this clone: Its antigen is not known.

The sequencing here drew on CD4+ or CD8+ T cells sorted from blood, taken in a trial of the OX40 agonist ivuxolimab. This TCR derives from an adult with an advanced solid tumor such as melanoma, head and neck, liver or kidney cancer.

The CDR3 DNA sequence: TGTGCCAGCAGCGTAGTAGGGGTGAACACTGAAGCTTTCTTT. This gives the protein CASSVVGVNTEAFF. The chain carries TRBV9 and TRBJ1-1; maybe TRBD1 (5 bases). With 0 bases removed from V and 0 bases from J, the gap between germline ends came to 6 bases. The CDR3 runs 14 residues. Looked up from germline, CDR1 is SGDLS and CDR2 is YYNGEE.